The 31 T cell receptor beta chains below all came from one sample that was sequenced in a study of beta chain features in type 1 diabetes. General observations from the study: A moderate, significant TCRB CDR3 shortening appeared in type 1 diabetes across four CD4+ subsets.

Sequencing targeted expressed TCRB transcripts, as all isolated RNA had been reverse transcribed. Method: immunoSEQ multiplex PCR; TCRdb's copy keeps in-frame clones and lacks some. The data show about 280,000 clones, about 15% seen once. What these receptors recognize is not known. The specimen sequenced was naive CD4+ T cells from blood. These receptors were collected from a man younger than 30 with type 1 diabetes.

V usage is TRBV28 and J usage is TRBJ2-7; 7 positions agree with TRBD1. The V and J ends lost 5 bases and 3 bases, in that order; junction bases with no gene match: 10. The CDR3 contains 15 residues. Germline assignment: CDR1 MDHEN and CDR2 SYDVKM. CDR3 region: CASSGTGTADYEQYF. CDR3 DNA: TGTGCCAGCAGTGGAACCGGGACAGCCGACTACGAGCAGTACTTC.

The rearrangement links TRBV6-5 to TRBJ2-7; D uncertain. Germline V lookup: CDR1 MNHEY, CDR2 SVGAGI. The CDR3 has 15 residues. Deletions cut 0 bases from V and 0 bases from J, with 9 bases between. The CDR3 loop reads CASSYSMAPSYEQYF. In nucleotides, the CDR3 is TGTGCCAGCAGTTACTCGATGGCTCCCTCCTACGAGCAGTACTTC.

V gene TRBV14 combines with J gene TRBJ2-4; D perhaps matches TRBD2 (6 bases). From germline, CDR1 is SGHDN and CDR2 FVKESK. CDR3 length: 14 amino acids. The V end lost 1 base, the J end lost 9 bases, and 13 bases lay between the germline ends. The CDR3 DNA reads TGTGCCAGCAGCCAAGGGGGGGTGGATGGCATTCAGTACTTC. It is translated as CASSQGGVDGIQYF.

This clone was seen only a few times. The chain has TRBV28 and TRBJ2-1; a weak D match, TRBD1 (6 bases). Between the trimmed V and J ends, which lost 3 bases and 6 bases, there was a span of 18 bases. Germline V gives CDR1 MDHEN, CDR2 SYDVKM. The CDR3 extends over 16 amino acids. The CDR3 region is CASSFHRAPSPNEQFF. CDR3 coding DNA: TGTGCCAGCAGTTTCCACAGGGCCCCCTCCCCCAATGAGCAGTTCTTC.

The chain uses TRBV7-9 and TRBJ2-5, with D unresolved. This CDR3 is 13 amino acids long. V shed 3 bases and J shed 0 bases, with 5 bases lying between them. Per germline, CDR1 SEHNR and CDR2 FQNEAQ (reference sequence). The CDR3 region is CASSFLDQETQYF. The CDR3 coding sequence is TGTGCCAGCAGCTTTCTAGACCAAGAGACCCAGTACTTC.

The chain combines TRBV9 with TRBJ2-5; 9 positions agree with TRBD2. The CDR3 is 16 residues long. V lost 0 bases to trimming and J lost 3 bases; unmatched junction nucleotides: 6. CDR1 and CDR2 from the germline V gene are SGDLS and YYNGEE. The CDR3 DNA is TGTGCCAGCAGCGTAGCTGCTAGCGGGGCAGAAGAGACCCAGTACTTC. It encodes CASSVAASGAEETQYF. The entire variable domain, with the rest obtained from reference TRBV9 and TRBJ2-5, is as follows: DSGVTQTPKHLITATGQRVTLRCSPRSGDLSVYWYQQSLDQGLQFLIQYYNGEERAKGNILERFSAQQFPDLHSELNLSSLELGDSALYFCASSVAASGAEETQYFGPGTRLLVL.

The CDR3 nucleotides are TGTGCCAGCAGCTTAGTATTTTTGGAGACCCAGTACTTC. It codes for CASSLVFLETQYF. The chain employs TRBV7-2 and TRBJ2-5; D uncertain. Germline loops: CDR1 SGHTA, CDR2 FQGNSA. The CDR3 runs 13 residues. Trimming took off 1 base at V and 5 bases at J, with 8 bases between the two ends. Full variable domain (remainder filled in from reference TRBV7-2 and TRBJ2-5): GAGVSQSPSNKVTEKGKDVELRCDPISGHTALYWYRQSLGQGLEFLIYFQGNSAPDKSGLPSDRFSAERTGGSVSTLTIQRTQQEDSAVYLCASSLVFLETQYFGPGTRLLVL.

The rearrangement uses TRBV19 and TRBJ2-1, with TRBD2 as a possible D gene (6 bases). The germline V and J ends were trimmed by 3 bases and 2 bases, with 8 bases remaining between them. The length of the CDR3 is 14 residues. Looked up from germline, CDR1 is LNHDA and CDR2 is SQIVND (reference sequence). CDR3: CASSMGGPYNEQFF. CDR3 nucleotides: TGTGCCAGTAGTATGGGGGGACCCTACAATGAGCAGTTCTTC.

This clone has just a few counts. The same CDR3 arises from other DNA sequences in this sample as well. V usage is TRBV18 and J usage is TRBJ2-7; 10 bases are a match to TRBD1. After removal of 3 bases from V and 2 bases from J, the junction contained 1 base not matched to a gene. Germline lookup yields CDR1 KGHSH and CDR2 LQKENI. There are 14 residues in the CDR3. Written as DNA, the CDR3 is TGTGCCAGCTCACCCGGGACAGGGGCCTACGAGCAGTACTTC. It encodes CASSPGTGAYEQYF.

This clone was seen only a few times. The V call is TRBV5-4, the J call TRBJ1-2, with a tentative D call TRBD1 (5 bases). The CDR3 is made up of 13 amino acids. V lost 0 bases to trimming and J lost 8 bases, with 11 bases between them. The germline V gene encodes CDR1 SGHNT and CDR2 YYREEE (reference sequence). The CDR3 DNA reads TGTGCCAGCAGCTTGGCGAGCGGGGCAGGCTACACCTTC. Protein: CASSLASGAGYTF.

This clone was observed once. The chain has TRBV28 and TRBJ2-4, with D perhaps matching TRBD1 (6 bases). Trimming took off 4 bases at V and 1 base at J, with 20 bases between the two ends. This CDR3 has 18 residues. Germline V lookup: CDR1 MDHEN, CDR2 SYDVKM. DNA for the CDR3: TGTGCCAGCAGTTCCTCTCACAGGGTCGTATCCGCCAAAAACATTCAGTACTTC. Translating gives CASSSSHRVVSAKNIQYF.

This clone has a handful of counts. The V call is TRBV7-2, the J call TRBJ2-3; TRBD2 agrees at 8 bases. This CDR3 region has 12 residues. Germline V gene data show CDR1 as SGHTA and CDR2 as FQGNSA. After removal of 5 bases from V and 12 bases from J, the junction contained 7 bases not matched to a gene. CDR3 coding DNA: TGTGCCAGCAGCGCAACTAGCGGAGTCCAGTATTTT. This translates into CASSATSGVQYF.

A few counts support this clone. The CDR3 coding sequence is TGTGCCAGCAGCCAATACGGGAACAAAAACATTCAGTACTTC. Translating gives CASSQYGNKNIQYF. The V call is TRBV14, the J call TRBJ2-4; perhaps TRBD2 as D (5 bases). The CDR3 contains 14 residues. With 2 bases removed from V and 3 bases from J, the gap between germline ends came to 8 bases. The germline V gene has CDR1 SGHDN and CDR2 FVKESK. Complete variable domain (other parts from reference TRBV14 and TRBJ2-4): EAGVTQFPSHSVIEKGQTVTLRCDPISGHDNLYWYRRVMGKEIKFLLHFVKESKQDESGMPNNRFLAERTGGTYSTLKVQPAELEDSGVYFCASSQYGNKNIQYFGAGTRLSVL.

This clone was observed a few times. The gene calls are TRBV20-1 and TRBJ2-7; D is uncertain. This CDR3 contains 10 residues. Deletions cut 3 bases from V and 7 bases from J, with 7 bases between. The germline V gene has CDR1 DFQATT and CDR2 SNEGSKA (reference sequence). The CDR3 DNA reads as TGCAGTGCTAGGTTAAATGAGCAGTACTTC. It translates to CSARLNEQYF.

This chain joins TRBV5-1 and TRBJ1-1, with TRBD1 matching over 9 bases. The CDR3 runs to 15 residues. Germline V CDR1 and CDR2: SGHRS, YFSETQ. Unmatched junction bases numbered 3, after V lost 1 base and J lost 2 bases. CDR3 nucleotide sequence: TGCGCCAGCAGCTTGCCGGGACAGGGTAACACTGAAGCTTTCTTT. Amino acids: CASSLPGQGNTEAFF.

This clone was observed a few times. This chain links TRBV2 with TRBJ1-1, with a possible D match to TRBD1 (5 bases). This CDR3 region has 13 residues. The V gene lost 6 bases and the J gene lost 1 base, with 9 bases spanning the gap. Per the germline V gene, CDR1 is SNHLY and CDR2 is FYNNEI. CDR3 bases: TGTGCCAGCAGGGTACAGGAGAACACTGAAGCTTTCTTT. This encodes CASRVQENTEAFF.

This clone was seen a few times. CDR3 loop: CASSQFGTDRGHYEQYF. The CDR3 nucleotides are TGCGCCAGCAGCCAATTTGGGACTGACAGGGGGCATTACGAGCAGTACTTC. This chain joins TRBV4-1 and TRBJ2-7, with 10 bases fitting TRBD1. The V gene end was trimmed by 2 bases and the J gene end by 4 bases; junction bases not matched to a gene: 11. The germline gives CDR1 MGHRA, CDR2 YSYEKL. The CDR3 contains 17 residues.

The chain uses TRBV7-9 and TRBJ2-7, with 10 nucleotides matching TRBD1. V lost 2 bases and J lost 5; bases outside the gene matches: 3. CDR3 length: 14 residues. CDR1 and CDR2 from the germline V gene are SEHNR and FQNEAQ (reference sequence). DNA for the CDR3: TGTGCCAGCAGCTTAAGGACAGGGGGGCACGAGCAGTACTTC. Its translation is CASSLRTGGHEQYF.

V and J are TRBV7-9 and TRBJ2-3, with TRBD2 identical over 13 bases. Germline V gene sequence: CDR1 SEHNR, CDR2 FQNEAQ (reference sequence). With 8 bases clipped from V and 6 bases from J, the junction kept 5 bases outside the gene matches. The CDR3 has 14 residues. The CDR3 protein is CASATSGRTDTQYF. DNA of the CDR3: TGTGCCAGCGCGACTAGCGGGAGGACGGATACGCAGTATTTT. The full variable domain, with the rest looked up from reference TRBV7-9 and TRBJ2-3, is DTGVSQNPRHKITKRGQNVTFRCDPISEHNRLYWYRQTLGQGPEFLTYFQNEAQLEKSRLLSDRFSAERPKGSFSTLEIQRTEQGDSAMYLCASATSGRTDTQYFGPGTRLTVL.

CDR3: CAIRDRVGSPLHF. For the CDR3, the DNA is TGTGCCATCAGGGACAGGGTCGGTTCACCCCTCCACTTT. The chain couples TRBV10-3 to TRBJ1-6, with 8 nucleotides matching TRBD1. This CDR3 has 13 residues. Germline V gene lookup returns CDR1 ENHRY and CDR2 SYGVKD. Germline trimming cut 6 bases from V and 9 bases from J; bases unmatched to any gene: 4.

The table lists this clone with a few counts. The chain has TRBV7-6 and TRBJ2-7, with 7 bases matching TRBD2. The CDR3 extends over 11 amino acids. V trimming: 6 bases; J trimming: 7 bases; junction bases outside the gene matches: 3. Germline V CDR1 and CDR2: SGHVS, FNYEAQ. CDR3 protein: CASRGEGEQYF. The DNA for the CDR3 is TGTGCCAGCAGAGGGGAGGGGGAGCAGTACTTC.

This clone was seen more than once but under ten times. This chain links TRBV9 with TRBJ2-2, with TRBD2 matching 13 bases. V was pared by 4 bases and J by 8 bases, with 8 bases of the junction left unmatched. CDR1 and CDR2 from the germline V gene are SGDLS and YYNGEE. The CDR3 has 16 residues. CDR3 residues: CASSPRTSGSSGELFF. The CDR3 coding sequence is TGTGCCAGCAGCCCCCGGACTAGCGGGAGTTCAGGGGAGCTGTTTTTT. Together with reference TRBV9 and TRBJ2-2, the CDR3 gives the full variable domain: DSGVTQTPKHLITATGQRVTLRCSPRSGDLSVYWYQQSLDQGLQFLIQYYNGEERAKGNILERFSAQQFPDLHSELNLSSLELGDSALYFCASSPRTSGSSGELFFGEGSRLTVL.

This clone turned up a few times. V gene TRBV7-2 combines with J gene TRBJ1-1; TRBD1 might be the D (6 bases). The CDR3 totals 13 residues. Germline-derived CDR1 and CDR2 are SGHTA and FQGNSA. V lost 5 bases, J lost 7 bases, and 14 bases lay in between. The CDR3 sequence: CASSSRGRGEAFF. In DNA, the CDR3 is TGTGCCAGCAGCAGCAGGGGTCGCGGTGAAGCTTTCTTT.

V usage is TRBV29-1 and J usage is TRBJ2-1; TRBD2 matches at 12 bases. Germline loops: CDR1 SQVTM, CDR2 ANQGSEA. The CDR3 is 16 residues long. Unmatched junction bases numbered 11, after V lost 6 bases and J lost 5 bases. CDR3 nucleotides: TGCAGCGTCCGTTCTAGCGGGAGGGCCATTCACAATGAGCAGTTCTTC. This encodes CSVRSSGRAIHNEQFF.

This rearrangement joins TRBV29-1 to TRBJ2-3; no clear D. CDR1 is SQVTM and CDR2 is ANQGSEA in the germline V gene. V was shortened by 6 bases and J by 0 bases, with 7 bases between the two germline ends. The CDR3 consists of 12 residues. The DNA of the CDR3 is TGCAGCGTGTACTCTAGCACAGATACGCAGTATTTT. Protein product: CSVYSSTDTQYF.

This clone was counted only a few times. This chain uses TRBV6-6 with TRBJ1-6; no clear D. The CDR3 runs 14 residues. V was clipped by 2 bases and J by 5 bases, with 7 bases between them. Germline CDR1 is MNHNY and CDR2 is SVGAGI (reference sequence). The CDR3 coding sequence is TGTGCCAGCAGTTACGAGTTACATAATTCACCCCTCCACTTT. It yields the protein CASSYELHNSPLHF.

This chain connects TRBV27 to TRBJ1-6, with 7 bases fitting TRBD1. With 4 bases clipped from V and 10 bases from J, the junction kept 10 bases outside the gene matches. CDR3 length equals 15 residues. CDR1 MNHEY and CDR2 SMNVEV come from the germline V gene (reference sequence). CDR3 sequence (DNA): TGTGCCAGCAGTTGGGACAGCAGGACGGGGTCACCCCTCCACTTT. Its translation is CASSWDSRTGSPLHF.

This chain links TRBV7-9 with TRBJ1-5, with 7 bases lining up with TRBD1. Trimming removed 4 bases from V and 9 bases from J; junction bases left unmatched: 6. The CDR3 contains 13 residues. Germline V lookup: CDR1 SEHNR, CDR2 FQNEAQ (reference sequence). CDR3 in DNA: TGTGCCAGCAGCTCGGGACAGACCGGGCCCCAGCATTTT. Translated, it gives CASSSGQTGPQHF.

V gene TRBV7-8 combines with J gene TRBJ2-1, with 16 bases fitting TRBD2. CDR1 and CDR2 (germline): SGHVS, FQNEAQ. The CDR3 has 20 amino acids. With V trimmed by 5 bases and J by 7 bases, 17 bases remained unmatched. The chain's CDR3 is CASSQLPGLAGGGVLNEQFF. CDR3 sequence (DNA): TGTGCCAGCAGCCAACTGCCGGGACTAGCGGGAGGGGGCGTACTTAATGAGCAGTTCTTC.

The rearrangement links TRBV7-2 to TRBJ2-3, with D perhaps TRBD2 (6 bases). CDR3 size: 15 residues. Per the germline V gene, CDR1 is SGHTA and CDR2 is FQGNSA. V was trimmed by 10 bases and J by 1 base, leaving 18 bases between them. The DNA for the CDR3 is TGTGCCACCTCATGGGACTCCCGAGGCACAGATACGCAGTATTTT. Protein: CATSWDSRGTDTQYF.

This clone has only a few counts. This chain connects TRBV19 to TRBJ2-7, with 9 positions matching TRBD1. Looked up from germline, CDR1 is LNHDA and CDR2 is SQIVND (reference sequence). Trimming took 5 bases from V and 8 from J; bases not matched to a gene: 4. This CDR3 is built from 12 residues. The DNA of the CDR3 is TGTGCCAGTAGTTTGGACAGGGGCAAGCAGTACTTC. It translates to CASSLDRGKQYF.